This T cell receptor beta chain came from a study of cytomegalovirus exposure and HLA in healthy donors. Study findings and constraints: Specificity for CMV antigens was confirmed in vitro for a few of the CMV-associated chains.

Sequencing used immunoSEQ multiplex PCR; TCRdb keeps in-frame clones, though not all of them. The table shows about 190,000 clones, with around 82% occurring only once. Germline V lookup: CDR1 SNHLY, CDR2 FYNNEI. With 4 bases removed from V and 2 bases from J, the gap between germline ends came to 11 bases. The CDR3 has 14 amino acids. On this clone itself: Antigen unknown.

The gene calls are TRBV2 and TRBJ1-1, with D maybe TRBD1 (5 bases). Input material: PBMCs. The TCR comes from a woman younger than 30 in good health and CMV-seropositive. The CDR3, as DNA: TGTGCCAGCAGTGTGGCGGGGGATAACACTGAAGCTTTCTTT. This translates into CASSVAGDNTEAFF.